This is a list of T cell receptor beta chains from one sample in a study of technical replicates of blood from a few donors. Profiled with immunoSEQ multiplex PCR; TCRdb holds only in-frame clones, not every one. The table includes about 84,000 clones, roughly 93% detected once. The sequenced sample consisted of T cells isolated from PBMCs. The receptor source for this set is a human donor in good health. The CDR3 runs from the conserved cysteine through the conserved F or W. The order of the fields is V gene, D gene, J gene, clone size, CDR3 protein, CDR3 DNA. The D gene is left open where the match is weak. Rows give clone size only sometimes, using once, few, many, or a class for an expanded clone.

>TRBV29-1|NA|TRBJ2-7|NA
CSVAGRGIEQYF
TGCAGCGTTGCGGGAAGGGGGATCGAGCAGTACTTC
>TRBV10-1|NA|TRBJ2-1|NA
CASSPIERRNNEQFF
TGCGCCAGCTCCCCGATCGAGCGCCGGAACAATGAGCAGTTCTTC
>TRBV4-1|NA|TRBJ2-7|NA
CASSQTPKTYEQYF
TGCGCCAGCAGCCAAACTCCTAAAACCTACGAGCAGTACTTC
>TRBV5-4|TRBD2|TRBJ2-3|NA
CASSLSGGTDTQYF
TGTGCCAGCAGCTTGAGCGGGGGCACAGATACGCAGTATTTT
>TRBV10-3|TRBD2|TRBJ2-1|NA
CAISRTSGGPVYNEQFF
TGTGCCATCAGTCGGACTAGCGGGGGCCCCGTTTACAATGAGCAGTTCTTC
>TRBV5-4|TRBD1|TRBJ2-2|NA
CASRRQGRTGELFF
TGTGCCAGCAGAAGACAGGGTAGAACCGGGGAGCTGTTTTTT
>TRBV11-2|TRBD1|TRBJ2-7|once
CASSARTGYEQYF
TGTGCCAGCAGCGCTAGGACAGGATACGAGCAGTACTTC
>TRBV6-6|TRBD1|TRBJ1-1|NA
CASRARQGWNTEAFF
TGTGCCAGCAGAGCTCGACAGGGCTGGAACACTGAAGCTTTCTTT
>TRBV6-6|NA|TRBJ2-3|NA
CASNPGSTDTQYF
TGTGCCAGCAACCCAGGAAGTACAGATACGCAGTATTTT
>TRBV30|TRBD1|TRBJ1-5|NA
CAWQTGGAGNQPQHF
TGTGCCTGGCAGACAGGGGGCGCCGGCAATCAGCCCCAGCATTTT
>TRBV9|TRBD1|TRBJ1-2|NA
CASSVTDRARGYTF
TGTGCCAGCAGCGTGACCGACAGGGCTCGCGGCTACACCTTC
>TRBV5-1|TRBD2|TRBJ2-1|NA
CASSLGRGLYNEQFF
TGCGCCAGCAGCTTGGGGCGGGGGTTGTACAATGAGCAGTTCTTC
>TRBV30|TRBD1|TRBJ2-7|NA
CAWSGGQGTYEQYF
TGTGCCTGGAGTGGGGGACAGGGTACGTACGAGCAGTACTTC
>TRBV11-3|NA|TRBJ1-5|NA
CASSLTPPKLGNRQPQHF
TGTGCCAGCAGCTTAACTCCCCCCAAACTAGGGAATCGTCAGCCCCAGCATTTT
>TRBV28|TRBD1|TRBJ2-7|NA
CASSTGTGTYEQYF
TGTGCCAGCAGCACCGGGACAGGGACCTACGAGCAGTACTTC
>TRBV29-1|NA|TRBJ2-2|NA
CSVGSNTGELFF
TGCAGCGTTGGGAGCAACACCGGGGAGCTGTTTTTT
>TRBV7-9|NA|TRBJ1-1|NA
CASSLMGSEAFF
TGTGCCAGCAGCTTAATGGGGAGTGAAGCTTTCTTT
>TRBV5-1|TRBD1|TRBJ1-2|NA
CASSLTYRGREDYGYTF
TGCGCCAGCAGCCTAACATACAGGGGGCGCGAAGACTATGGCTACACCTTC
>TRBV5-4|TRBD1|TRBJ2-6|NA
CASSLSQGRANVLTF
TGTGCCAGCAGCTTGTCACAGGGGAGGGCCAACGTCCTGACTTTC
>TRBV6-5|TRBD1|TRBJ1-2|NA
CASSTGVGYTF
TGTGCCAGCAGTACAGGGGTGGGCTACACCTTC
>TRBV11-3|NA|TRBJ2-5|NA
CASSLGGARETQYF
TGTGCCAGCAGCTTAGGCGGGGCTCGAGAGACCCAGTACTTC
>TRBV6-1|NA|TRBJ2-5|NA
CASSEAGLQETQYF
TGTGCCAGCAGTGAAGCGGGCCTCCAAGAGACCCAGTACTTC
>TRBV29-1|NA|TRBJ2-3|NA
CSVEDPRGDTQYF
TGCAGCGTTGAAGATCCCCGGGGAGATACGCAGTATTTT
>TRBV27|NA|TRBJ2-7|NA
CASSFRKGRDEQYF
TGTGCCAGCAGTTTTAGAAAGGGCAGGGACGAGCAGTACTTC
>TRBV19|TRBD1|TRBJ2-7|NA
CASSIGQGSYEQYF
TGTGCCAGTAGTATCGGACAGGGTAGCTACGAGCAGTACTTC
>TRBV18|NA|TRBJ2-7|NA
CASSQNGGTGAYEQYF
TGTGCCAGCTCACAGAATGGGGGGACCGGGGCTTACGAGCAGTACTTC
>TRBV6-5|TRBD1|TRBJ2-7|NA
CASRQRDRVYEQYF
TGTGCCAGCAGGCAACGGGACAGGGTGTACGAGCAGTACTTC
>TRBV7-8|TRBD1|TRBJ1-5|NA
CASSFVPGTAHSNQPQHF
TGTGCCAGCAGCTTCGTCCCCGGGACAGCTCATAGCAATCAGCCCCAGCATTTT
>TRBV2|TRBD1|TRBJ2-1|once
CAGRDSFNEQFF
TGTGCCGGCCGGGACAGCTTCAATGAGCAGTTCTTC
>TRBV15|NA|TRBJ1-1|NA
CATSREQGSWSTEAFF
TGTGCCACCAGCAGAGAACAGGGATCGTGGAGCACTGAAGCTTTCTTT
>TRBV6-1|NA|TRBJ2-7|NA
CAIPGGRGFFEQYF
TGTGCCATCCCGGGGGGCAGGGGATTCTTCGAGCAGTACTTC
>TRBV25-1|NA|TRBJ1-2|NA
CASSDPSHTGNYGYTF
TGTGCCAGCAGTGACCCTTCACATACAGGGAACTATGGCTACACCTTC
>TRBV5-1|TRBD1|TRBJ1-2|NA
CASSLGGGPNYGYTF
TGCGCCAGCAGCTTGGGAGGGGGCCCTAACTATGGCTACACCTTC
>TRBV25-1|TRBD2|TRBJ2-3|NA
CASSWEGTDTQYF
TGTGCCAGCAGTTGGGAGGGAACAGATACGCAGTATTTT
>TRBV18|TRBD1|TRBJ2-6|once
CASSPRPRQGVYSGANVLTF
TGTGCCAGCTCACCAAGACCGAGACAGGGGGTTTACTCTGGGGCCAACGTCCTGACTTTC
>TRBV5-1|NA|TRBJ2-1|NA
CASSSEGRSYNEQFF
TGCGCCAGCAGCTCGGAGGGCCGCTCCTACAATGAGCAGTTCTTC
>TRBV9|TRBD2|TRBJ2-3|NA
CASSGPSAGGGNTQYF
TGTGCCAGCAGCGGACCCTCGGCGGGAGGGGGAAATACGCAGTATTTT
>TRBV18|TRBD2|TRBJ2-3|NA
CASSSRLAGEDTQYF
TGTGCCAGCTCAAGCCGGCTAGCGGGAGAAGATACGCAGTATTTT
>TRBV27|TRBD2|TRBJ2-2|NA
CASSDGTSGTGELFF
TGTGCCAGCAGTGACGGGACTAGCGGCACCGGGGAGCTGTTTTTT
>TRBV11-2|TRBD1|TRBJ2-5|few
CASSPPRQGLQETQYF
TGTGCCAGCAGCCCTCCGAGACAGGGGCTTCAAGAGACCCAGTACTTC
>TRBV7-9|NA|TRBJ1-1|NA
CASSPRQGYLEAFF
TGTGCCAGCAGCCCGCGGCAGGGTTATTTAGAAGCTTTCTTT
>TRBV7-9|TRBD2|TRBJ2-1|NA
CASSIRTSGSSGIEQFF
TGTGCCAGCAGCATACGGACTAGCGGGAGTTCTGGTATTGAGCAGTTCTTC
>TRBV25-1|NA|TRBJ1-1|NA
CASSFGRGNTEAFF
TGTGCCAGCAGTTTTGGGAGAGGAAACACTGAAGCTTTCTTT
>TRBV7-9|TRBD1|TRBJ2-2|NA
CASNPGQGGTGTGELFF
TGTGCCAGCAACCCAGGACAGGGCGGGACGGGCACCGGGGAGCTGTTTTTT
>TRBV11-2|NA|TRBJ1-6|NA
CASSPRGGGAVNSPLHF
TGTGCCAGCAGTCCCCGGGGAGGGGGAGCGGTTAATTCACCCCTCCACTTT